One sample yielded the 29 T cell receptor beta chains listed below, sequenced in a study of cytomegalovirus exposure and HLA in healthy donors. PCR primers comprised 60 Vbeta and 13 Jbeta primers. Measured with immunoSEQ multiplex PCR; TCRdb has only the in-frame clones, and not every one. The repertoire holds roughly 150,000 clones, with roughly 82% as singletons. Sequencing used PBMCs. The receptor set was obtained from a woman aged 50 to 60 in good health and CMV-seropositive.

CDR3 nucleotides: TGTGCCAGCAGCCCAGACTACCCGCAGTTCTTC. Protein: CASSPDYPQFF. The chain is built from TRBV7-9 and TRBJ2-1; possible D gene TRBD2, 5 bases. The CDR3 runs to 11 residues. Trimming shortened V by 5 bases and J by 12 bases, and 11 bases separated the two germline ends. The germline gives CDR1 SEHNR, CDR2 FQNEAQ (reference sequence).

The chain links TRBV11-2 to TRBJ2-3; the D gene is possibly TRBD1 (6 bases). The CDR3 is made up of 13 amino acids. Germline CDR1 reads SGHAT; CDR2 reads FQNNGV. The ends were cut back, 3 bases at V and 4 bases at J, with 8 bases in the middle. The DNA for the CDR3 is TGTGCCAGCAGCTTCAGGGGCGCAGATACGCAGTATTTT. As protein: CASSFRGADTQYF. Combining the CDR3 with reference TRBV11-2 and TRBJ2-3 gives the whole variable domain EAGVAQSPRYKIIEKRQSVAFWCNPISGHATLYWYQQILGQGPKLLIQFQNNGVVDDSQLPKDRFSAERLKGVDSTLKIQPAKLEDSAVYLCASSFRGADTQYFGPGTRLTVL.

The rearrangement joins TRBV19 to TRBJ2-1, with TRBD1 identical over 7 bases. The length of the CDR3 is 15 residues. CDR1 is LNHDA, CDR2 SQIVND, per germline (reference sequence). J was trimmed by 8 bases and V by 3 bases; bases with no gene match: 10. CDR3 loop: CASSIYRGLAYEQFF. The CDR3 DNA reads TGTGCCAGTAGTATCTACAGGGGATTAGCGTATGAGCAGTTCTTC.

The V and J genes are TRBV30 and TRBJ2-7; TRBD1 might be the D (6 bases). The ends were cut back, 6 bases at V and 2 bases at J, with 17 bases in the middle. The CDR3 sequence is 14 residues long. Germline assignment: CDR1 GTSNPN and CDR2 SVGIG (reference sequence). The CDR3 region has the DNA TGTGCCTGTTCGCGACAGGATGGAGCCTACGAGCAGTACTTC. It yields the protein CACSRQDGAYEQYF.

The gene calls are TRBV9 and TRBJ2-1; 8 bases agree with TRBD2. The CDR3 is made up of 15 amino acids. CDR1 and CDR2 (germline): SGDLS, YYNGEE. The junction had 12 bases not matched to a gene; V was cut back by 5 bases and J by 8 bases. The CDR3: CASSVGSGRGDEQFF. The CDR3 nucleotides read TGTGCCAGCAGTGTGGGTAGCGGGCGGGGGGATGAGCAGTTCTTC.

This clone was seen once. This rearrangement joins TRBV13 to TRBJ1-3; 8 nucleotides line up with TRBD1. The germline V gene has CDR1 PRHDT and CDR2 FYEKMQ (reference sequence). This CDR3 comprises 16 residues. J was trimmed by 6 bases and V by 5 bases; bases with no gene match: 12. CDR3 DNA: TGTGCCAGCAGCACGGGACAGGAATCCCCTCAAAACACCATATATTTT. Encoded protein: CASSTGQESPQNTIYF. Using reference TRBV13 and TRBJ1-3 for the parts outside the CDR3, the full variable domain is AAGVIQSPRHLIKEKRETATLKCYPIPRHDTVYWYQQGPGQDPQFLISFYEKMQSDKGSIPDRFSAQQFSDYHSELNMSSLELGDSALYFCASSTGQESPQNTIYFGEGSWLTVV.

The rearrangement joins TRBV9 to TRBJ1-3; no definite D call. In germline, CDR1 is SGDLS, CDR2 YYNGEE. The CDR3 is 13 amino acids. V dropped 7 bases and J dropped 0 bases, with 8 bases sitting between them. The CDR3 sequence: CASAVSSGNTIYF. The CDR3 DNA is TGTGCCAGCGCCGTGAGCTCTGGAAACACCATATATTTT. Complete variable domain (other parts from reference TRBV9 and TRBJ1-3): DSGVTQTPKHLITATGQRVTLRCSPRSGDLSVYWYQQSLDQGLQFLIQYYNGEERAKGNILERFSAQQFPDLHSELNLSSLELGDSALYFCASAVSSGNTIYFGEGSWLTVV.

A single count supports this clone. The CDR3 nucleotides read TGTGCCAGCAGCGTGACTAGCGGGGGGGCAGGGGATACGCAGTATTTT. Encoded protein: CASSVTSGGAGDTQYF. The V gene is TRBV9, the J gene TRBJ2-3, with 14 bases identical to TRBD2. Germline values: CDR1 SGDLS, CDR2 YYNGEE. The CDR3 runs to 16 residues. Trimming at V came to 2 bases and at J to 6 bases, leaving 5 bases not matched to a gene.

This CDR3 is CASSWDRAYEQYF. The CDR3 DNA is TGTGCCAGCAGCTGGGACAGGGCCTACGAGCAGTACTTC. The chain joins TRBV11-2 to TRBJ2-7; 9 bases agree with TRBD1. The germline V gene encodes CDR1 SGHAT and CDR2 FQNNGV. CDR3 length: 13 amino acids. Germline trimming cut 4 bases from V and 2 bases from J; bases unmatched to any gene: 0.

V and J are TRBV2 and TRBJ1-5; D perhaps matches TRBD1 (6 bases). Germline CDR1 is SNHLY and CDR2 is FYNNEI. The CDR3 sequence is 15 residues long. V was shortened by 6 bases and J by 1 base, with 13 bases between the two germline ends. The CDR3 region is CASRKGGNSNQPQHF. The CDR3 DNA reads TGTGCCAGCAGAAAGGGGGGGAACAGCAATCAGCCCCAGCATTTT.

A word on this clone: Mismatch with germline at one junction end may stem from a read error. V gene TRBV14 combines with J gene TRBJ2-7; 7 bases match TRBD2. This CDR3 comprises 14 residues. In germline, CDR1 is SGHDN, CDR2 FVKESK. Written as DNA, the CDR3 is TGTGCCAGTAGCCAAGGGAGGGCGGCATACGAGCAGTACTTC. As protein: CASSQGRAAYEQYF.

This clone was recorded only once. The chain joins TRBV27 to TRBJ2-3, with 9 bases that match TRBD2. Trimming at V came to 5 bases and at J to 4 bases, leaving 7 bases not matched to a gene. The CDR3 is 15 residues long. CDR1 is MNHEY, CDR2 SMNVEV, per germline (reference sequence). CDR3 in amino acids: CASSPSGVFPDTQYF. The CDR3 nucleotides are TGTGCCAGCAGTCCTAGCGGGGTTTTCCCAGATACGCAGTATTTT.

The rearrangement links TRBV5-1 to TRBJ2-4, with 7 bases identical to TRBD1. The V gene's germline CDR1 is SGHRS and CDR2 YFSETQ. The length of the CDR3 is 16 residues. J gave up 0 bases and V 0 bases, and 3 bases lay outside the gene matches. The CDR3 nucleotides read TGCGCCAGCAGCTTGGGGGGACAGACAGCCAAAAACATTCAGTACTTC. The encoded protein is CASSLGGQTAKNIQYF. Variable domain in full (rest from reference TRBV5-1 and TRBJ2-4): KAGVTQTPRYLIKTRGQQVTLSCSPISGHRSVSWYQQTPGQGLQFLFEYFSETQRNKGNFPGRFSGRQFSNSRSEMNVSTLELGDSALYLCASSLGGQTAKNIQYFGAGTRLSVL.

The genes are TRBV7-2 and TRBJ1-1, with 8 bases matching TRBD1. The CDR3 has 13 residues. V gave up 5 bases and J gave up 6 bases; unmatched junction bases: 5. CDR1 is SGHTA and CDR2 is FQGNSA in the germline V gene. The DNA for the CDR3 is TGTGCCAGCAGCCCAAGGACAGGGTCTGAAGCTTTCTTT. As protein: CASSPRTGSEAFF.

In its sample, this clone was seen once. The rearrangement joins TRBV5-1 to TRBJ2-1; 12 nucleotides line up with TRBD1. The junction had 6 bases not matched to a gene; V was cut back by 3 bases and J by 11 bases. Looked up from germline, CDR1 is SGHRS and CDR2 is YFSETQ. This CDR3 is 14 amino acids long. CDR3 sequence: CASSWGQGALQQFF. As DNA, the CDR3 is TGCGCCAGCAGCTGGGGACAGGGGGCCCTTCAGCAGTTCTTC.

The V gene is TRBV7-9, the J gene TRBJ2-1; TRBD2 might be the D (6 bases). This CDR3 is built from 14 residues. In germline, CDR1 is SEHNR, CDR2 FQNEAQ (reference sequence). The V end lost 9 bases, the J end lost 9 bases, and 21 bases lay between the germline ends. This CDR3 is CASRGGAGLGEQFF. CDR3 DNA sequence: TGTGCCAGTCGCGGAGGGGCAGGTCTGGGTGAGCAGTTCTTC.

The chain is built from TRBV6-1 and TRBJ1-4; weak D call: TRBD1 (5 bases). CDR3 length: 15 amino acids. Germline lookup yields CDR1 MNHNS and CDR2 SASEGT. V dropped 6 bases and J dropped 8 bases, with 19 bases sitting between them. DNA of the CDR3: TGTGCCAGCAGAATAGGGGAAAGAATTTGGGAAAAACTGTTTTTT. Amino acids: CASRIGERIWEKLFF.

The chain uses TRBV5-1 and TRBJ2-3; 10 bases match TRBD1. J lost 3 bases, V lost 2 bases, and 3 bases had no gene match. This CDR3 has 15 residues. The germline CDR1 and CDR2 sequences are SGHRS and YFSETQ. The CDR3 DNA sequence: TGCGCCAGCAGCTTAAGGGACAGGGGTACAGATACGCAGTATTTT. It specifies CASSLRDRGTDTQYF.

The CDR3: CASSQDQAASGGGRADTQYF. In nucleotides, the CDR3 is TGTGCCAGCAGCCAAGATCAAGCGGCTAGCGGGGGGGGCAGGGCAGATACGCAGTATTTT. The chain carries TRBV4-2 and TRBJ2-3; 12 nucleotides line up with TRBD2. The germline CDR1 and CDR2 sequences are LGHNA and YNFKEQ. Losses at the gene ends were 0 bases for V and 4 bases for J; bases not matched to a gene: 14. CDR3 size: 20 residues.

The chain has TRBV7-6 and TRBJ2-1; the D gene is possibly TRBD2 (5 bases). The V gene's germline CDR1 is SGHVS and CDR2 FNYEAQ. This CDR3 has 11 residues. V shed 4 bases and J shed 9 bases, with 7 bases lying between them. The CDR3 spells CASSSGFEQFF. As DNA, the CDR3 is TGTGCCAGCAGCTCGGGATTTGAGCAGTTCTTC.

This rearrangement joins TRBV5-1 to TRBJ2-7; 10 bases line up with TRBD1. J gave up 3 bases and V 6 bases, and 3 bases lay outside the gene matches. The CDR3 is 13 residues long. Germline V gives CDR1 SGHRS, CDR2 YFSETQ. DNA of the CDR3: TGCGCCAGCACTGGGACAGGGGACTACGAGCAGTACTTC. This sequence encodes CASTGTGDYEQYF.

This sequence joins TRBV19 and TRBJ1-5; perhaps TRBD1 as D (5 bases). This CDR3 region has 17 residues. Germline V CDR1 and CDR2: LNHDA, SQIVND (reference sequence). V lost 6 bases and J 0 bases, leaving 18 bases between the germline ends. CDR3 sequence: CASSPARRGNSNQPQHF. The CDR3, as DNA: TGTGCCAGTAGCCCTGCCCGGAGGGGAAATAGCAATCAGCCCCAGCATTTT.

The chain recombines TRBV6-5 with TRBJ2-6; D unclear. The germline CDR1 and CDR2 sequences are MNHEY and SVGAGI. This CDR3 comprises 13 residues. With 10 bases removed from V and 2 bases from J, the gap between germline ends came to 9 bases. This CDR3 reads CATRKPGANVLTF. The CDR3 coding sequence is TGTGCCACCAGGAAGCCTGGGGCCAACGTCCTGACTTTC.

The chain links TRBV7-6 to TRBJ2-2; 7 nucleotides align to TRBD2. Trimming cost V 5 bases and J 4 bases; bases outside gene matches: 10. The CDR3 sequence is 16 residues long. The germline gives CDR1 SGHVS, CDR2 FNYEAQ. The DNA of the CDR3 is TGTGCCAGCAGCCCCCACTCGGGGGGACTCACCGGGGAGCTGTTTTTT. The encoded protein is CASSPHSGGLTGELFF.

This clone was seen more than once but under ten times. The V and J genes are TRBV6-1 and TRBJ2-7, with TRBD2 as a possible D gene (5 bases). The CDR3 is 11 residues long. Deletions cut 7 bases from V and 6 bases from J, with 10 bases between. Looked up from germline, CDR1 is MNHNS and CDR2 is SASEGT. CDR3 nucleotides: TGTGCCAGCACACAACGGGGCGAGCAGTACTTC. It yields the protein CASTQRGEQYF.

The genes are TRBV11-3 and TRBJ2-1; 8 nucleotides align to TRBD2. CDR1 is SGHNT and CDR2 is YENEEA in the germline V gene. This CDR3 is 13 amino acids long. The ends lost 1 base at V and 14 bases at J; junction bases unmatched: 7. CDR3 sequence: CASSLAGGAREFF. CDR3 in DNA: TGTGCCAGCAGCTTAGCGGGGGGGGCACGGGAGTTCTTC.

The chain has TRBV19 and TRBJ1-1; maybe TRBD1 (6 bases). This CDR3 is built from 16 residues. With 6 bases removed from V and 2 bases from J, the gap between germline ends came to 19 bases. Germline V gives CDR1 LNHDA, CDR2 SQIVND (reference sequence). The CDR3 sequence: CASRHQRGGGNTEAFF. CDR3 DNA: TGTGCCAGTAGACACCAAAGAGGGGGTGGCAACACTGAAGCTTTCTTT.

The count of this clone is one. V is TRBV5-6 and J is TRBJ2-3; TRBD2 might be the D (6 bases). V lost 4 bases and J lost 1, with 16 bases in between. CDR3 length: 16 residues. CDR1 is SGHDT and CDR2 is YYEEEE in the germline V gene. This chain's CDR3 is CASSPLRGEGTDTQYF. CDR3 DNA sequence: TGTGCCAGCAGCCCTCTTCGCGGGGAAGGCACAGATACGCAGTATTTT.

This chain uses TRBV6-6 with TRBJ1-6; 7 bases align to TRBD1. This CDR3 is 14 amino acids long. The V segment lost 2 bases and the J segment 8 bases; nucleotides outside the gene matches: 3. The germline gives CDR1 MNHNY, CDR2 SVGAGI (reference sequence). The chain's CDR3 is CASSYGDSYSPLHF. CDR3 in DNA: TGTGCCAGCAGTTACGGGGACAGCTATTCACCCCTCCACTTT.